The next 21 T cell receptor beta chains were all read from a single sample in a study of control samples from healthy donors and cancer patients. Using immunoSEQ multiplex PCR, the repertoire was profiled, and TCRdb retains in-frame clones only, with some absent. The table has 150,000 or so clones, 90% to 95% seen once; the top ten hold more than 13%. The specimen was PBMCs. These receptors were taken from a man aged 60 to 69 with colorectal cancer.

The chain employs TRBV4-1 and TRBJ2-1; D is unclear. Germline lookup yields CDR1 MGHRA and CDR2 YSYEKL. This CDR3 contains 13 residues. V was pared by 4 bases and J by 6 bases, with 10 bases between. The CDR3 sequence: CASSPHRSNEQFF. The CDR3 nucleotides read TGCGCCAGCAGCCCCCACCGGTCCAATGAGCAGTTCTTC.

The chain links TRBV5-1 to TRBJ2-5, with 9 bases identical to TRBD1. Germline CDR1 reads SGHRS; CDR2 reads YFSETQ. This CDR3 region has 14 residues. With V trimmed by 0 bases and J by 11 bases, 8 bases remained unmatched. CDR3 nucleotide sequence: TGCGCCAGCAGCTTGGGGACAGGGGCAACAGGGCAGTACTTC. This gives the protein CASSLGTGATGQYF.

V and J are TRBV4-1 and TRBJ1-5; D may be TRBD1 (5 bases). This CDR3 contains 15 residues. Deletions cut 1 base from V and 1 base from J, with 8 bases between. CDR1 MGHRA and CDR2 YSYEKL come from the germline V gene. CDR3 coding DNA: TGCGCCAGCAGCCAAGCGGGACGGAGCAATCAGCCCCAGCATTTT. This translates into CASSQAGRSNQPQHF.

The chain is built from TRBV3-1 (or the pseudogene TRBV3-2) and TRBJ1-1; D possibly corresponds to TRBD1 (6 bases). Per the germline V gene, CDR1 is LGHDT and CDR2 is YNNKEL (reference sequence). Trimming stripped 4 bases from V and 1 base from J, with 13 bases between. The CDR3 has 15 residues. The CDR3, as DNA: TGTGCCAGCAGCCCGACAGGACTTACGAACACTGAAGCTTTCTTT. This gives the protein CASSPTGLTNTEAFF.

The J gene is TRBJ2-7, the V gene TRBV28; no firm D call. CDR1 and CDR2 (germline): MDHEN, SYDVKM. With 2 bases removed from V and 1 base from J, the gap between germline ends came to 9 bases. The CDR3 runs 14 residues. CDR3 loop: CASSLNSLSYEQYF. CDR3 in DNA: TGTGCCAGCAGTTTAAACAGTCTTTCCTACGAGCAGTACTTC.

V and J are TRBV5-1 and TRBJ1-1, with TRBD1 as a possible D gene (5 bases). CDR1 is SGHRS and CDR2 is YFSETQ in the germline V gene. The CDR3 runs to 12 residues. Trimming removed 0 bases at V and 6 bases at J, with 6 bases between. In DNA form, the CDR3 reads TGCGCCAGCAGCTTGGAGGGGTCTGAAGCTTTCTTT. Translated, it gives CASSLEGSEAFF.

CDR3 in amino acids: CASSIGAGYTEAFF. The DNA for the CDR3 is TGTGCCAGTAGTATAGGGGCAGGTTACACTGAAGCTTTCTTT. The gene calls are TRBV19 and TRBJ1-1; D is uncertain. Germline V gives CDR1 LNHDA, CDR2 SQIVND (reference sequence). This CDR3 region has 14 residues. Trimming left V 1 base short and J 3 bases short, with 9 bases between.

This chain connects TRBV14 to TRBJ2-2, with D uncertain. Deletions cut 4 bases from V and 7 bases from J, with 10 bases between. The germline CDR1 and CDR2 sequences are SGHDN and FVKESK. The CDR3 covers 13 residues. The CDR3 protein is CASSRFSGGELFF. The DNA for the CDR3 is TGTGCCAGCAGCCGTTTCTCTGGCGGGGAGCTGTTTTTT.

This clone was found once. The genes are TRBV12-3 or TRBV12-4 and TRBJ2-7; TRBD1 aligns across 7 bases. With 4 bases clipped from V and 1 base from J, the junction kept 1 base outside the gene matches. This CDR3 spans 13 amino acids. The CDR3 is CASSYRGSYEQYF. In DNA, the CDR3 is TGTGCCAGCAGTTACAGGGGTTCCTACGAGCAGTACTTC.

The V call is TRBV11-3, the J call TRBJ2-2, with no clear D. Looked up from germline, CDR1 is SGHNT and CDR2 is YENEEA. The CDR3 consists of 14 residues. V was clipped by 2 bases and J by 5 bases, with 9 bases between them. The CDR3 DNA reads as TGTGCCAGCAGCTTATTAGGACGAACCGGGGAGCTGTTTTTT. Protein sequence: CASSLLGRTGELFF. The full variable domain, with the rest looked up from reference TRBV11-3 and TRBJ2-2, is EAGVVQSPRYKIIEKKQPVAFWCNPISGHNTLYWYLQNLGQGPELLIRYENEEAVDDSQLPKDRFSAERLKGVDSTLKIQPAELGDSAVYLCASSLLGRTGELFFGEGSRLTVL.

This clone was detected only once. The chain employs TRBV7-7 and TRBJ2-5; D assignment may be TRBD1 or TRBD2 (5 bases each). Germline V lookup: CDR1 SSHAT, CDR2 FNYEAQ (reference sequence). The CDR3 spans 13 residues. With 5 bases removed from V and 4 bases from J, the gap between germline ends came to 11 bases. The CDR3 here is CASSTGTLETQYF. For the CDR3, the DNA is TGTGCCAGCAGCACCGGGACCTTAGAGACCCAGTACTTC. The variable domain in full, with the rest retrieved from reference TRBV7-7 and TRBJ2-5, is GAGVSQSPRYKVTKRGQDVTLRCDPISSHATLYWYQQALGQGPEFLTYFNYEAQPDKSGLPSDRFSAERPEGSISTLTIQRTEQRDSAMYRCASSTGTLETQYFGPGTRLLVL.

For this clone: The junction departs from the called germline gene at one end, perhaps through a read error. The CDR3 loop reads CASSTPGEIKDTQYF. CDR3 DNA sequence: TGTGCCAGCTCAACACCAGGGGAGATAAAAGATACGCAGTATTTT. The rearrangement joins TRBV18 to TRBJ2-3; possible D gene TRBD1, 6 bases. Looked up from germline, CDR1 is KGHSH and CDR2 is LQKENI. This CDR3 has 15 amino acids.

V gene TRBV6-6 combines with J gene TRBJ2-5; maybe TRBD2 (7 bases). With 3 bases removed from V and 1 base from J, the gap between germline ends came to 15 bases. CDR1 and CDR2 from the germline V gene are MNHNY and SVGAGI (reference sequence). This CDR3 spans 16 amino acids. In DNA form, the CDR3 reads TGTGCCAGCAGTTATAGTGAGAGGGGGGGCCAAGAGACCCAGTACTTC. The encoded protein is CASSYSERGGQETQYF.

The gene calls are TRBV6-6 and TRBJ2-7; D is undetermined. V was pared by 3 bases and J by 2 bases, with 5 bases between. Germline CDR1 reads MNHNY; CDR2 reads SVGAGI (reference sequence). The CDR3 length is 12 residues. The CDR3 spells CASSYGTYEQYF. The CDR3 DNA sequence: TGTGCCAGCAGTTATGGTACCTACGAGCAGTACTTC.

V and J are TRBV27 and TRBJ2-1; D not certain. The CDR3 runs 10 residues. Germline V CDR1 and CDR2: MNHEY, SMNVEV (reference sequence). V lost 7 bases and J lost 15, with 13 bases in between. This chain's CDR3 is CASITTPVFF. The CDR3 coding sequence is TGTGCCAGCATTACGACCCCAGTGTTCTTC.

The chain employs TRBV5-1 and TRBJ1-1, with 10 bases that match TRBD1. CDR1 is SGHRS, CDR2 YFSETQ, per germline. The ends lost 5 bases at V and 6 bases at J; junction bases unmatched: 4. The CDR3 totals 13 residues. The DNA for the CDR3 is TGCGCCAGCAGTACCGGGACAGGGGCTGAAGCTTTCTTT. Its translation: CASSTGTGAEAFF.

This chain connects TRBV7-2 to TRBJ2-2; 8 bases map to TRBD1. Losses at the gene ends were 5 bases for V and 0 bases for J; bases not matched to a gene: 2. The CDR3 length is 15 residues. The germline V gene encodes CDR1 SGHTA and CDR2 FQGNSA. CDR3 amino acids: CASSVQGANTGELFF. DNA of the CDR3: TGTGCCAGCAGCGTACAGGGGGCGAACACCGGGGAGCTGTTTTTT. Supplemented by reference TRBV7-2 and TRBJ2-2, the full variable domain reads GAGVSQSPSNKVTEKGKDVELRCDPISGHTALYWYRQSLGQGLEFLIYFQGNSAPDKSGLPSDRFSAERTGGSVSTLTIQRTQQEDSAVYLCASSVQGANTGELFFGEGSRLTVL.

The J gene is TRBJ2-5, the V gene TRBV6-2 or TRBV6-3; 9 positions match TRBD2. This CDR3 comprises 12 residues. CDR1 is MNHEY and CDR2 is SVGEGT in the germline V gene. V shed 6 bases and J 13 bases; nucleotides not matched to a gene: 9. CDR3 in amino acids: CASSLSGGPAYF. As DNA, the CDR3 is TGTGCCAGCAGCCTTAGCGGGGGCCCCGCGTACTTC.

The rearrangement links TRBV19 to TRBJ1-2; 9 bases align to TRBD1. Germline loops: CDR1 LNHDA, CDR2 SQIVND (reference sequence). The CDR3 covers 14 residues. The V and J ends lost 8 bases and 2 bases, in that order; junction bases with no gene match: 6. Here the CDR3 DNA reads TGTGCCAGTCGAAGGGACAGGGTAAACTATGGCTACACCTTC. Translating it yields CASRRDRVNYGYTF.

The V and J genes are TRBV11-2 and TRBJ1-1; possible D gene TRBD1, 5 bases. The CDR3 is made up of 14 amino acids. Germline V gene sequence: CDR1 SGHAT, CDR2 FQNNGV. Trimming left V 5 bases short and J 1 base short, with 11 bases between. The CDR3: CASSQQVKNTEAFF. CDR3 nucleotides: TGTGCCAGCAGCCAACAGGTAAAGAACACTGAAGCTTTCTTT.

This rearrangement joins TRBV10-1 to TRBJ2-7; D is perhaps TRBD2 (5 bases). V lost 8 bases and J lost 2, with 16 bases in between. Germline V lookup: CDR1 WNHNN, CDR2 SYGVQD (reference sequence). CDR3 length: 14 amino acids. CDR3 coding DNA: TGCGCCAGCTGGGGAGTGACTGAACCCTACGAGCAGTACTTC. Translated, it gives CASWGVTEPYEQYF.